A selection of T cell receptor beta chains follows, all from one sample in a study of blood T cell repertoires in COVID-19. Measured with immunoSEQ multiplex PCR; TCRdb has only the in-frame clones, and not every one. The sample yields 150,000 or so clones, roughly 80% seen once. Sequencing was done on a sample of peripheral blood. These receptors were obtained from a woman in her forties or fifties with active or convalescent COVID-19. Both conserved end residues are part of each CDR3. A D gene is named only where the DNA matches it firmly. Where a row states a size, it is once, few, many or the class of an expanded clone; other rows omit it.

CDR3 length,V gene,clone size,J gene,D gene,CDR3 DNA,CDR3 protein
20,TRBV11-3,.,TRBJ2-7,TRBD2,TGTGCCAGCAGCTTAGATATGACTAGCGGGAGTGTAGGGGCACACTACGAGCAGTACTTC,CASSLDMTSGSVGAHYEQYF
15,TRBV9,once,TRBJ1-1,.,TGTGCCAGCAGCGTAGGCCCCGGGTCTAACACTGAAGCTTTCTTT,CASSVGPGSNTEAFF
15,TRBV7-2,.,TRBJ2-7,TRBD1,TGTGCCAGCAGCCCAAGATCGGGACAGGGTCTACAACAGTACTTC,CASSPRSGQGLQQYF
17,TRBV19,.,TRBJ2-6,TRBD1,TGTGCCAGTAACCCGGGACAGGGGGTCTCTGGGGCCAACGTCCTGACTTTC,CASNPGQGVSGANVLTF
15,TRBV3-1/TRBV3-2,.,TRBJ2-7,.,TGTGCCAGCAGCCAACTAACAGGGCCCTACTACGAGCAGTACTTC,CASSQLTGPYYEQYF
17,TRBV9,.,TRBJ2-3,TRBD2,TGTGCCAGCAGCGTAGGAGGACTAGCGGGGTACACAGATACGCAGTATTTT,CASSVGGLAGYTDTQYF
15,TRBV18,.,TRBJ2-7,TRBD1,TGTGCCAGCTCACCTGGGCTCGGACAGGGCTACGAGCAGTACTTC,CASSPGLGQGYEQYF
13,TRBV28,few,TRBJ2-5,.,TGTGCCAGCAGTTTAACGAGCCCACGGACCCAGTACTTC,CASSLTSPRTQYF
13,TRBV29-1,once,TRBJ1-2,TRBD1,TGCAGCGACACGGACAGGGGGCTGTACAGCTACACCTTC,CSDTDRGLYSYTF
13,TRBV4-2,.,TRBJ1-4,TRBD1,TGTGCCAGCACCATGACAGGGAGCGAAAAACTGTTTTTT,CASTMTGSEKLFF
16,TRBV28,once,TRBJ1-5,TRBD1,TGTGCCAGCAGTTTATTAGGGACAGGACACAATCAGCCCCAGCATTTT,CASSLLGTGHNQPQHF
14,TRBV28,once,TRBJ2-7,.,TGTGCCAGCAGTCGCCCGGACTCGACCCTAGGGCAGTACTTC,CASSRPDSTLGQYF
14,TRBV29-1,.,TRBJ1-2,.,TGCAGCGTTGTGATCGGGGGAGAGGGCTATGGCTACACCTTC,CSVVIGGEGYGYTF
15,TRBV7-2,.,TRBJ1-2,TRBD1,TGTGCCAGCAGCTCCGGACAGGCAAGGAACTATGGCTACACCTTC,CASSSGQARNYGYTF
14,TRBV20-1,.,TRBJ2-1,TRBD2,TGCAGTGCTAGTCGGACTAGCGGGGTTGATGAGCAGTTCTTC,CSASRTSGVDEQFF
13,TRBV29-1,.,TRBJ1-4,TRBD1,TGCAGCGGTATAACAGGGGGGGCTGAAAAACTGTTTTTT,CSGITGGAEKLFF